This T cell receptor beta chain was obtained from a study of cytomegalovirus exposure and HLA in healthy donors. Study-wide results and limits: Cytomegalovirus status was reportedly diagnosed by the classifier with high sensitivity and specificity. The authors enumerated over 150 TCR beta chains as linked to cytomegalovirus.

About this clone: Its target is unknown.

Trimming cost V 5 bases and J 3 bases, with 19 bases left between them. CDR1 GTSNPN and CDR2 SVGIG come from the germline V gene (reference sequence). The CDR3 covers 15 residues. Vbeta (60) and Jbeta (13) primers were used in the PCR. The protocol was immunoSEQ multiplex PCR, while the TCRdb copy is restricted to in-frame clones and leaves out a portion. The sample has 150,000 to 200,000 clones, roughly 80% seen once. V gene TRBV30 combines with J gene TRBJ1-1; D call uncertain. The clonotype comes from a boy aged 5 to 17 in good health and CMV-seronegative. The source material was PBMCs. The CDR3 DNA sequence: TGTGCCTGGGGTCCGAGGGTAACTCGGGACACTGAAGCTTTCTTT. This sequence encodes CAWGPRVTRDTEAFF.